These 6 T cell receptor beta chains share one sample of origin, sequenced in a study of shared clonotypes between healthy human individuals (dated by TCRdb to 2018 to 2020). Receptors were amplified or captured by the immunoSEQ multiplex PCR assay. This immuneACCESS table, as held by TCRdb, lists in-frame sequences with V and J called but not all clones. Of the missing ones, under half trace to an unresolved V gene in checked studies; the others have no known cause. The sample table shows some 450,000 clones, and approximately 77% are seen once. Of the sample, approximately 12% is held by the ten largest clones. The sequenced sample was PBMCs. These receptors originate from a woman aged 40 to 49 in good health. Some clones in this sample may be carry-over from other donors' samples.

As regards this clone: This sample also contains other DNA sequences that code for the same CDR3. The rearrangement links TRBV5-8 to TRBJ2-7; D is uncertain. V lost 0 bases to trimming and J lost 4 bases, with 5 bases between them. Germline CDR1 and CDR2: SGHTS and YDEGEE. The CDR3 spans 12 residues. CDR3 in amino acids: CASSLVTYEQYF. The DNA for the CDR3 is TGTGCCAGCAGCTTGGTCACTTACGAGCAGTACTTC.

The J gene is TRBJ2-1, the V gene TRBV28; 9 bases are a match to TRBD1. The germline V gene has CDR1 MDHEN and CDR2 SYDVKM. V dropped 2 bases and J dropped 0; count of bases not matched to a gene: 11. CDR3 length equals 19 residues. Here the CDR3 reads CASSLIETGGRGSYNEQFF. In DNA form, the CDR3 reads TGTGCCAGCAGTTTAATTGAGACAGGGGGTCGTGGCTCCTACAATGAGCAGTTCTTC.

This clone was seen once. The J gene is TRBJ2-3, the V gene TRBV4-2, with D hard to call. V lost 4 bases, J lost 1 base, and 9 bases lay in between. CDR3 length equals 14 residues. Germline V gene sequence: CDR1 LGHNA, CDR2 YNFKEQ. Here the CDR3 reads CASSRNRGTDTQYF. Here the CDR3 DNA reads TGTGCCAGCAGCCGGAATAGGGGCACAGATACGCAGTATTTT.

As regards this clone: With a far larger clone one base away, a read error is the likely cause. It is likely a read error, because the conserved phenylalanine at the end of the CDR3 is missing. The chain carries TRBV7-9 and TRBJ2-7, with a possible D match to TRBD1 (6 bases). This CDR3 spans 14 amino acids. Trimming cost V 1 base and J 6 bases, with 13 bases left between them. The germline V gene encodes CDR1 SEHNR and CDR2 FQNEAQ (reference sequence). The CDR3 loop reads CASSLVPDRREQYL. The DNA for the CDR3 is TGTGCCAGCAGCTTAGTGCCGGACAGACGCGAGCAGTACCTC.

Details on this clone: The sample carries other DNA sequences with the same CDR3. The rearrangement joins TRBV28 to TRBJ2-1; unclear D gene. The CDR3 covers 16 residues. V lost 5 bases to trimming and J lost 0 bases, with 14 bases between them. From germline, CDR1 is MDHEN and CDR2 SYDVKM. The CDR3 reads CASSPVGRSSYNEQFF. The CDR3 DNA reads TGTGCCAGCAGTCCTGTCGGGCGGAGCTCCTACAATGAGCAGTTCTTC.

The J gene is TRBJ1-4, the V gene TRBV7-9, with 7 bases identical to TRBD1. V lost 5 bases and J lost 8; bases outside the gene matches: 11. Germline assignment: CDR1 SEHNR and CDR2 FQNEAQ (reference sequence). CDR3 size: 15 residues. CDR3 protein: CASSPDRQGGEKLFF. DNA for the CDR3: TGTGCCAGCAGCCCAGATAGACAGGGTGGCGAAAAACTGTTTTTT.